These 5 T cell receptor beta chains came from one sample sequenced in a study of CXCR3-negative and CXCR3-positive naive CD8 T cells. With UMI labels, 5' RACE was used to prepare the TRB cDNA libraries. TCRdb reprocessed the 5' RACE reads, with one entry per CDR3 protein and no DNA. Recorded for this sample: 84,000 or so distinct CDR3 sequences. Material for sequencing was naive CXCR3- CD8+ T cells from blood. The subset here: CD45RO-CCR7+CD27+CD95- naive CD8+ T cells lacking CXCR3 (TNR3-). The receptors come from a human donor in good health. Some clones in this sample may be carry-over from other donors' samples.

This chain uses TRBV7-8 with TRBJ2-2; lacking DNA, the TRBD1 call made by TCRdb goes unchecked. The CDR3 is 13 amino acids. CDR1 is SGHVS and CDR2 is FQNEAQ in the germline V gene. CDR3 sequence reads: CAISGGVFGELFF.

The chain joins TRBV5-6 to TRBJ2-3; TCRdb picks TRBD2, but there is no DNA to check that call. CDR3 length: 16 residues. The V gene's germline CDR1 is SGHDT and CDR2 YYEEEE. CDR3 residues: CASSLAASGGSDTQYF.

This sequence joins TRBV4-3 and TRBJ2-6. The CDR3 length is 16 residues. CDR1 and CDR2 (germline): LGHNA, YSLEER. The CDR3 is CASSQEEGSGANVLTF.

This chain links TRBV7-8 with TRBJ2-1; with no DNA, the TCRdb D assignment of TRBD2 cannot be verified. Looked up from germline, CDR1 is SGHVS and CDR2 is FQNEAQ. CDR3 length: 14 amino acids. CDR3 sequence reads: CASVRVLLGNEQSF.

The chain has TRBV29-1 and TRBJ2-7. Germline V gene sequence: CDR1 SQVTM, CDR2 ANQGSEA. This CDR3 is built from 13 residues. CDR3 residues: CSVVDGDSYEQYF.